These T cell receptor beta chains were read from a single sample in a study of early T cells in non-severe SARS-CoV-2 infection. TCRdb analysed the 5' RACE reads with MiXCR anew, one entry per CDR3 protein. The table records some 57,000 distinct CDR3 sequences, approximately 9.7% of them present only once. Source material: whole blood. The source of these receptors is an adult who was a healthcare worker with PCR-confirmed SARS-CoV-2 infection or an uninfected control (not recorded which). Both conserved end residues are part of each CDR3. The D gene is left open where the match is weak. The size field is filled for only some rows; it gives once, few, many or a size class.

clone_size,v_call,d_call,j_call,cdr3_aa,cdr3_nt
many,TRBV14,TRBD1,TRBJ1-6,CASSQQSGGWSYNSPLHF,TGTGCCAGCAGCCAACAATCAGGGGGTTGGTCCTATAATTCACCCCTCCACTTT
-,TRBV3-1,-,TRBJ1-4,CASSQNGYNEKLFF,TGTGCCAGCAGCCAAAATGGTTACAATGAAAAACTGTTTTTT
once,TRBV7-9,-,TRBJ1-3,CASSPDIAENTIYF,TGTGCCAGCAGTCCGGACATTGCTGAAAACACCATATATTTT
many,TRBV11-2,TRBD2,TRBJ2-5,CASSFTERGIQETQYF,TGTGCCAGCAGCTTCACCGAGCGGGGGATCCAAGAGACCCAGTACTTC
-,TRBV14,-,TRBJ1-6,CASSHTGTYNSPLHF,TGTGCCAGCAGCCACACAGGGACCTATAATTCACCCCTCCACTTT
few,TRBV3-1,-,TRBJ2-3,CASSPYSVTGTDTQYF,TGTGCCAGCAGCCCATACTCGGTGACGGGCACAGATACGCAGTATTTT
-,TRBV12-3/TRBV12-4,-,TRBJ1-4,CASSLNGLNEKLFF,TGTGCCAGCAGTTTGAATGGCCTTAATGAAAAACTGTTTTTT
many,TRBV14,TRBD1,TRBJ1-6,CASSLWAGTGDSPLHF,TGTGCCAGCAGCCTCTGGGCCGGGACAGGAGATTCACCCCTCCACTTT
-,TRBV7-9,-,TRBJ2-4,CASSLGMKNIQYF,TGTGCCAGCAGCTTGGGGATGAAAAACATTCAGTACTTC
-,TRBV3-1,-,TRBJ2-7,CASSQGSYEQYF,TGTGCCAGCAGCCAAGGAAGCTACGAGCAGTACTTC
few,TRBV7-9,-,TRBJ2-4,CASSLIRPENIQYF,TGTGCCAGCAGCCTTATTAGACCTGAAAACATTCAGTACTTC
few,TRBV30,-,TRBJ2-2,CAWSVQGVGELFF,TGTGCCTGGAGTGTCCAGGGCGTCGGGGAGCTGTTTTTT
many,TRBV9,-,TRBJ1-2,CASSVAENYGYTF,TGTGCCAGCAGCGTAGCGGAGAACTATGGCTACACCTTC
many,TRBV12-3/TRBV12-4,-,TRBJ1-1,CASSLYGNTEAFF,TGTGCCAGCAGCCTGTACGGGAACACTGAAGCTTTCTTT
-,TRBV12-3/TRBV12-4,-,TRBJ2-1,CASSLYLSSYNEQFF,TGTGCCAGCAGTCTTTACCTAAGCTCCTACAATGAGCAGTTCTTC
many,TRBV7-9,-,TRBJ2-4,CASSLVSGTKNIQYF,TGTGCCAGCAGCTTAGTGAGCGGAACAAAAAACATTCAGTACTTC
few,TRBV6-6,TRBD1,TRBJ1-1,CASSYRGHETEAFF,TGTGCCAGCAGTTACAGGGGGCATGAGACTGAAGCTTTCTTT
many,TRBV10-3,TRBD1,TRBJ2-2,CAISAGTVNTGELFF,TGTGCCATCAGTGCCGGGACAGTGAACACCGGGGAGCTGTTTTTT
many,TRBV12-3/TRBV12-4,TRBD1,TRBJ1-1,CASSPGGRWNTEAFF,TGTGCCAGCAGCCCAGGGGGGCGGTGGAACACTGAAGCTTTCTTT
few,TRBV3-1,-,TRBJ1-4,CASSQGFTINEKLFF,TGTGCCAGCAGCCAAGGATTCACAATTAATGAAAAACTGTTTTTT
-,TRBV6-1,-,TRBJ2-7,CASSASQRQYF,TGTGCCAGCAGCGCTTCCCAGAGGCAGTACTTC
few,TRBV7-9,-,TRBJ2-3,CASSFLGGLTDTQYF,TGTGCCAGCAGCTTTCTCGGCGGACTTACAGATACGCAGTATTTT
-,TRBV10-3,TRBD1,TRBJ2-3,CAISATGGGTDTQYF,TGTGCCATCAGTGCGACAGGGGGCGGCACAGATACGCAGTATTTT
-,TRBV3-1,-,TRBJ1-1,CASSQDRGTEAFF,TGTGCCAGCAGCCAAGATAGGGGCACTGAAGCTTTCTTT
many,TRBV6-6,-,TRBJ2-7,CASSYSGLSEQYF,TGTGCCAGCAGTTACTCGGGCCTGAGCGAGCAGTACTTC
few,TRBV18,-,TRBJ1-4,CASSLGYLGKLFF,TGTGCCAGCTCACTGGGGTACCTAGGAAAACTGTTTTTT
-,TRBV4-2,-,TRBJ1-1,CASSPGRGWGEAFF,TGTGCCAGCAGCCCGGGACGCGGGTGGGGTGAAGCTTTCTTT
few,TRBV12-5,TRBD1,TRBJ1-6,CASGLVRQGWGSPLHF,TGTGCTAGTGGTTTGGTACGACAGGGGTGGGGTTCACCCCTCCACTTT
-,TRBV5-1,TRBD1,TRBJ2-3,CASKPRQGVTDTQYF,TGCGCCAGTAAGCCCCGACAGGGTGTAACAGATACGCAGTATTTT
few,TRBV20-1,TRBD1,TRBJ1-1,CSAPIGGTGGSEAFF,TGCAGTGCCCCTATAGGAGGGACAGGGGGATCCGAAGCTTTCTTT
-,TRBV2,-,TRBJ1-2,CASREGGYTF,TGTGCCAGCAGGGAGGGTGGCTACACCTTC
many,TRBV3-1,-,TRBJ2-2,CASSQTGTFNTGELFF,TGTGCCAGCAGCCAGACCGGGACATTTAACACCGGGGAGCTGTTTTTT
many,TRBV7-9,-,TRBJ1-2,CASSVSSYGYTF,TGTGCCAGCAGCGTATCCAGCTATGGCTACACCTTC
many,TRBV7-9,-,TRBJ2-3,CASNEKMDTQYF,TGTGCCAGCAATGAGAAAATGGATACGCAGTATTTT
few,TRBV3-1,-,TRBJ1-1,CASSPGRHEAFF,TGTGCCAGCAGCCCTGGGAGGCACGAAGCTTTCTTT
few,TRBV6-4,-,TRBJ2-3,CASSESFTSDTQYF,TGTGCCAGCAGTGAAAGCTTTACCTCAGATACGCAGTATTTT
-,TRBV19,TRBD2,TRBJ2-2,CASRDRRILAENTGELFF,TGTGCCAGTAGGGACCGAAGGATTCTAGCGGAGAACACCGGGGAGCTGTTTTTT
few,TRBV10-1,TRBD2,TRBJ2-2,CASTETGGTGELFF,TGCGCCAGTACCGAAACGGGGGGCACCGGGGAGCTGTTTTTT